Below are 22 T cell receptor beta chains sequenced from a single sample in a study of T cells in Graves' hyperthyroidism and ophthalmopathy. TCR beta CDR3 regions were amplified from RNA transcripts. When the TCR CDR3 underwent first-round RT-PCR, the HTBI primer set was used. TCRdb processed the multiplex PCR reads anew with MiXCR; each CDR3 protein has one entry. The table has about half a million distinct CDR3 sequences, around a fifth seen once. Sample: blood. The receptors were sampled from a woman aged 70-85 years with Graves' ophthalmopathy.

The chain combines TRBV5-1 with TRBJ2-1, with D perhaps TRBD2 (5 bases). Germline assignment: CDR1 SGHRS and CDR2 YFSETQ. The CDR3 extends over 14 amino acids. V lost 4 bases, J lost 6 bases, and 14 bases lay in between. The CDR3 loop reads CASSRGEFSNEQFF. DNA of the CDR3: TGCGCCAGCAGCCGGGGAGAATTCAGCAATGAGCAGTTCTTC.

The V call is TRBV10-2, the J call TRBJ1-5; D remains ambiguous. Germline V lookup: CDR1 WSHSY, CDR2 SAAADI. The V end was cut by 5 bases, the J end by 7 bases, with 15 bases between. The CDR3 has 14 amino acids. CDR3 protein: CASSRHRVLQPQHF. CDR3 DNA sequence: TGCGCCAGCAGTAGGCATCGAGTTCTGCAGCCCCAGCATTTT.

This clonotype has a count of ten or more. The rearrangement links TRBV12-3 or TRBV12-4 to TRBJ2-1; the D is unclear. The V end was cut by 3 bases, the J end by 7 bases, with 10 bases between. This CDR3 has 13 residues. CDR3 in DNA: TGTGCCAGCAGTTTGAATCGGTGGAATGAGCAGTTCTTC. It is translated as CASSLNRWNEQFF.

The V call is TRBV29-1, the J call TRBJ1-6, with D hard to call. Per germline, CDR1 SQVTM and CDR2 ANQGSEA. V was shortened by 4 bases and J by 6 bases, with 10 bases between the two germline ends. The CDR3 covers 13 residues. The CDR3 DNA reads TGCAGCGTTGGACCCTCGGGTAATTCACCCCTCCACTTT. The encoded protein is CSVGPSGNSPLHF.

This clonotype was detected only once. The genes are TRBV6-1 and TRBJ2-1, with 9 bases lining up with TRBD2. Germline V CDR1 and CDR2: MNHNS, SASEGT. The CDR3 totals 17 residues. V lost 3 bases and J lost 0; bases outside the gene matches: 6. The CDR3 spells CASSETSGGPSYNEQFF. DNA for the CDR3: TGTGCCAGCAGTGAGACTAGCGGAGGTCCCTCCTACAATGAGCAGTTCTTC.

This clonotype was seen a handful of times. The CDR3 reads CASTRVSTSYEQYF. In DNA form, the CDR3 reads TGTGCCAGCACCCGGGTAAGCACAAGCTACGAGCAGTACTTC. The chain links TRBV6-2 or TRBV6-3 to TRBJ2-7; no definite D call. CDR3 length: 14 amino acids. V was clipped by 7 bases and J by 3 bases, with 16 bases between them. Germline V CDR1 and CDR2: MNHEY, SVGEGT.

The chain combines TRBV20-1 with TRBJ2-7, with D uncertain. The CDR3 is 13 amino acids. The germline gives CDR1 DFQATT, CDR2 SNEGSKA (reference sequence). V was cut by 0 bases and J by 0 bases, with 6 bases left in between. CDR3 nucleotide sequence: TGCAGTGCTAGAGATTCCAGCTCCTACGAGCAGTACTTC. It is translated as CSARDSSSYEQYF.

This clonotype occurred many times. The chain couples TRBV11-1 to TRBJ2-3; no firm D call. CDR1 is SGHAT, CDR2 FQDESV, per germline (reference sequence). The CDR3 runs to 16 residues. Trimming shortened V by 1 base and J by 6 bases, and 17 bases separated the two germline ends. This CDR3 reads CASSLGHVLRSDTQYF. The CDR3 DNA reads as TGTGCCAGCAGCTTAGGACACGTACTCCGGTCCGATACGCAGTATTTT.

This clonotype occurred many times. The V and J genes are TRBV28 and TRBJ1-5; unclear D gene. CDR3 length: 12 residues. The germline gives CDR1 MDHEN, CDR2 SYDVKM. The V and J ends lost 5 bases and 4 bases respectively, with 6 bases between them. The CDR3 nucleotides read TGTGCCAGCAGTACACAGAATCAGCCCCAGCATTTT. Encoded protein: CASSTQNQPQHF.

The chain is built from TRBV6-1 and TRBJ1-5; a possible D gene is TRBD1 (5 bases). CDR3 length equals 13 residues. The V and J ends lost 6 bases and 9 bases respectively, with 15 bases between them. Germline CDR1 MNHNS, CDR2 SASEGT. CDR3 sequence: CASSRGAGGPQHF. CDR3 nucleotide sequence: TGTGCCAGCAGCCGGGGTGCCGGGGGGCCCCAGCATTTT.

Only a few counts were recorded for this clonotype. The chain couples TRBV15 to TRBJ1-1; 11 nucleotides align to TRBD1. CDR1 and CDR2 from the germline V gene are LNHNV and YYDKDF (reference sequence). This CDR3 is 14 amino acids long. V gave up 1 base and J gave up 10 bases; unmatched junction bases: 5. CDR3 DNA sequence: TGTGCCACCAGCAGAGGGGGGACAGGGGGGGGAGCTTTCTTT. It specifies CATSRGGTGGGAFF.

This clonotype showed up just a few times. This chain links TRBV4-3 with TRBJ2-5; unclear D gene. V dropped 1 base and J dropped 5 bases, with 11 bases sitting between them. CDR1 LGHNA and CDR2 YSLEER come from the germline V gene. The CDR3 is made up of 14 amino acids. The CDR3 DNA reads TGCGCCAGCAGCCAAGCAGGTCCTACGGAGACCCAGTACTTC. Translating it yields CASSQAGPTETQYF.

V usage is TRBV7-2 and J usage is TRBJ2-1; D possibly corresponds to TRBD2 (7 bases). Germline loops: CDR1 SGHTA, CDR2 FQGNSA. The CDR3 runs 14 residues. V lost 4 bases and J 6 bases, leaving 13 bases between the germline ends. The CDR3 loop reads CASSSGAGVNEQFF. Written as DNA, the CDR3 is TGTGCCAGCAGCTCAGGGGCGGGGGTCAATGAGCAGTTCTTC.

This clonotype was counted at least ten times. This rearrangement joins TRBV28 to TRBJ2-1, with 11 bases matching TRBD1. The V gene's germline CDR1 is MDHEN and CDR2 SYDVKM. This CDR3 comprises 15 residues. The trim removed 4 bases at V and 10 bases at J, leaving 9 bases unmatched. CDR3 loop: CASSSRTGGALEQFF. The CDR3, as DNA: TGTGCCAGCAGTTCCCGGACAGGGGGCGCGTTAGAGCAGTTCTTC.

This clonotype was detected a few times. The chain uses TRBV6-5 and TRBJ1-2; D is undetermined. This CDR3 is built from 15 residues. Looked up from germline, CDR1 is MNHEY and CDR2 is SVGAGI. V lost 0 bases and J lost 2, with 10 bases in between. CDR3 in DNA: TGTGCCAGCAGTTACTCGGCGGGAATGAACTATGGCTACACCTTC. The encoded protein is CASSYSAGMNYGYTF.

The chain couples TRBV12-3 or TRBV12-4 to TRBJ1-2; a possible D gene is TRBD1 (6 bases). V shed 6 bases and J shed 2 bases, with 10 bases lying between them. The CDR3 has 13 amino acids. CDR3 amino acids: CASRRGANYGYTF. In DNA, the CDR3 is TGTGCCAGCAGACGGGGGGCAAACTATGGCTACACCTTC.

This clonotype was detected a few times. The chain uses TRBV16 and TRBJ1-1; D uncertain. CDR1 KGHSY and CDR2 FQNENV come from the germline V gene. This CDR3 spans 14 amino acids. V shed 4 bases and J shed 4 bases, with 13 bases lying between them. CDR3 sequence: CASSPRGYITEAFF. CDR3 DNA: TGTGCCAGCAGCCCTCGAGGGTACATCACTGAAGCTTTCTTT.

This sequence joins TRBV28 and TRBJ1-1; the D gene is possibly TRBD1 (6 bases). CDR3 length: 13 residues. Germline CDR1 is MDHEN and CDR2 is SYDVKM. Trimming pared 2 bases from V and 11 bases from J, leaving 15 bases between. CDR3 region: CASSLGTSLGAFF. The CDR3 nucleotides read TGTGCCAGCAGTTTAGGGACAAGTCTGGGGGCTTTCTTT.

The sample holds a few counts of this clonotype. This chain joins TRBV6-1 and TRBJ2-4; 12 bases agree with TRBD2. The CDR3 extends over 16 amino acids. Germline-derived CDR1 and CDR2 are MNHNS and SASEGT. With 10 bases clipped from V and 3 bases from J, the junction kept 10 bases outside the gene matches. CDR3 sequence: CATAKTSGSVKNIQYF. The CDR3 coding sequence is TGTGCCACCGCCAAGACTAGCGGGAGTGTCAAAAACATTCAGTACTTC.

The chain recombines TRBV7-2 with TRBJ1-1; 10 bases fit TRBD1. J was trimmed by 5 bases and V by 5 bases; bases with no gene match: 8. The CDR3 sequence is 15 residues long. From germline, CDR1 is SGHTA and CDR2 FQGNSA. Here the CDR3 DNA reads TGTGCCAGCAGCACAAGACAGGGGGCGAGGACTGAAGCTTTCTTT. Amino acids: CASSTRQGARTEAFF.

This clonotype was counted at least ten times. The chain carries TRBV2 and TRBJ2-1; the match to TRBD2 covers 7 bases. The germline V gene has CDR1 SNHLY and CDR2 FYNNEI. The V segment lost 7 bases and the J segment 2 bases; nucleotides outside the gene matches: 20. The CDR3 covers 19 residues. CDR3: CASMELMGRGTLTYNEQFF. In nucleotides, the CDR3 is TGTGCCAGCATGGAACTGATGGGGAGGGGAACCCTAACCTACAATGAGCAGTTCTTC.

This chain uses TRBV7-9 with TRBJ2-6, with unresolved D. V lost 3 bases and J 0 bases, leaving 9 bases between the germline ends. Germline CDR1 is SEHNR and CDR2 is FQNEAQ (reference sequence). The CDR3 is 16 residues long. The CDR3 reads CASSLTASSGANVLTF. The CDR3 nucleotides are TGTGCCAGCAGCTTGACCGCCAGCTCTGGGGCCAACGTCCTGACTTTC.